This T cell receptor beta chain emerged from a study of identical twins. Trimming cost V 7 bases and J 5 bases, with 15 bases left between them. CDR1 and CDR2 (germline): SGDLS, YYNGEE. The CDR3 has 13 amino acids. This clonotype was detected ten times or more. TCRdb re-called the 5' RACE reads through MiXCR, storing one row per CDR3 protein. The sample includes 450,000 to 500,000 distinct CDR3 sequences, about 13% seen only once; the top ten take approximately 1%. Another study also made use of these data, one on yellow fever vaccine responses in identical twins.

This chain connects TRBV9 to TRBJ2-5; no reliable D call. Sample: CD4+ T cells sorted from blood. This TCR came from a woman aged 18-29 years in good health. The CDR3 DNA follows: TGTGCCAGCCAACTCGGCTCTGGGGAGACCCAGTACTTC. It encodes CASQLGSGETQYF.